This TCR beta chain was sequenced during a study of beta chain features in type 1 diabetes. Whole-study results and caveats: Among patients, naive, central memory and Treg TCRB repertoires appeared more similar than among healthy donors. In every one of the four CD4+ subsets, TCRB CDR3s were moderately but significantly shorter in Type 1 diabetes patients.

On this clone itself: The antigen is not known.

All of the isolated RNA was reverse transcribed, so expressed TCRB transcripts were sequenced. Naive, central memory and regulatory T cell samples yielded a few million reads on average. Profiled with immunoSEQ multiplex PCR; TCRdb holds only in-frame clones, not every one. The sample has 150,000 to 200,000 clones, approximately 8.4% seen once. The sequenced sample consisted of central memory CD4+ T cells from blood. This receptor was identified in a man between 18 and 35 years old with type 1 diabetes.

CDR3 DNA sequence: TGTGCCTGGAGCGACTTGAGAACTAATGAAAAACTGTTTTTT. Its protein product is CAWSDLRTNEKLFF. The rearrangement links TRBV30 to TRBJ1-4; D ambiguous. Trimming pared 3 bases from V and 1 base from J, leaving 9 bases between. Looked up from germline, CDR1 is GTSNPN and CDR2 is SVGIG (reference sequence). CDR3 length: 14 residues. The whole variable domain, filled in from reference TRBV30 and TRBJ1-4, reads SQTIHQWPATLVQPVGSPLSLECTVEGTSNPNLYWYRQAAGRGLQLLFYSVGIGQISSEVPQNLSASRPQDRQFILSSKKLLLSDSGFYLCAWSDLRTNEKLFFGSGTQLSVL.